This TCR beta chain was recovered during a study of graft-versus-host responses after intestinal transplantation. Overall study: Grafts were multivisceral, liver-intestinal, or isolated intestinal. Anti-thymocyte globulin induction, then tacrolimus and steroids for about 3 years, went to all recipients. Whole-study results and caveats: Association was observed between peak circulating GvH clone levels and early post-transplant HvG declines. Graft-donor T cell macrochimerism in patients accompanied high graft-versus-host to host-versus-graft clonal ratios in allografts.

The CDR3 runs to 12 residues. The germline gives CDR1 SQVTM, CDR2 ANQGSEA. V dropped 4 bases and J dropped 6 bases, with 13 bases sitting between them. Of note for this clone: Antigen specificity is unknown.

Generated by immunoSEQ multiplex PCR, the TCRdb table keeps only in-frame clones and is missing some. The sample holds approximately 82,000 clones, over 85% seen once. V is TRBV29-1 and J is TRBJ2-7; no definite D call. This sequence originates from a human donor who was the organ donor for an intestinal transplant. The starting material was unstimulated CD8+ T cells sorted from spleen or lymph node cells, obtained before transplant. CDR3 nucleotide sequence: TGCAGCGTTGTGGGCGTGCAAGGCGAGCAGTACTTC. It specifies CSVVGVQGEQYF.